This TCR beta chain derives from a study of T-cell memory formation after mild COVID-19. This clonotype was counted between two and nine times. TCR alpha and TCR beta cDNA libraries carrying sample barcodes and UMIs were produced by 5'RACE using constant-segment primers. One entry per CDR3 protein results from TCRdb running MiXCR on the 5' RACE reads. The sample shows around 450,000 distinct CDR3 sequences, 15% to 20% of them seen only once. CDR1 and CDR2 from the germline V gene are DFQATT and SNEGSKA (reference sequence). Unmatched junction bases numbered 9, after V lost 2 bases and J lost 5 bases. The CDR3 is made up of 16 amino acids.

The chain carries TRBV20-1 and TRBJ1-5; 10 positions match TRBD1. The sequencing sample was made of PBMCs or a T cell subset sorted from them (not recorded which). This clonotype originated in an adult woman who had mild COVID-19 (a few samples of this study predate the infection). Cell type and time point are not known. The CDR3, as DNA: TGCAGTGCTAGATATTTGGGACAGGGGAGAGATCAGCCCCAGCATTTT. Translation gives CSARYLGQGRDQPQHF.